This TCR beta chain was captured in a study of CD4 T cells in relation to SARS-CoV-2 and coronaviruses. Study outcomes and limitations: In around 67% of donors, memory CD4+ clonotypes crossrecognized SARS-CoV-2 and at least one common cold coronavirus spike. No crossreactivity against non-spike viral proteins was tested here.

About this clone itself: Antigen: not known.

Unexposed donor CD4+ T cells date from about 2011-2018, before the COVID-19 pandemic. CD4 enrichment then naive enrichment separated naive from memory CD4+ cells. Germline CDR1 and CDR2: SEHNR and FQNEAQ (reference sequence). The CDR3 loop spans 14 amino acids. V was shortened by 5 bases and J by 6 bases, with 14 bases between the two germline ends. Uncultured naive and memory CD4+ T cells supplied DNA for deep TCR-beta sequencing. Libraries were prepared by immunoSEQ multiplex PCR; TCRdb keeps only in-frame clonotypes and omits some of them. The table shows some 69,000 clones, with 85% to 95% occurring only once.

The chain couples TRBV7-9 to TRBJ2-1; maybe TRBD1 (6 bases). The clonotype originates from a human donor in good health. The specimen was naive CD4+ T cells from PBMCs. Subset noted: naive CD4+ T cells isolated by negative enrichment. The CDR3 reads CASSTGQFFNEQFF. The CDR3 coding sequence is TGTGCCAGCAGCACGGGACAATTTTTCAATGAGCAGTTCTTC.